This T cell receptor (beta chain) originates from a study of blood T cells in healthy people across ages. It was with a sample-barcoded 5' primer and a J-beta primer mix that a second PCR of roughly 6 to 12 cycles was run. One entry per CDR3 protein, called by TCRdb with MiXCR from the 5' RACE reads. The sample lists fewer than 2,000,000 distinct CDR3 sequences, about 39% occurring once. Findings of the study overall: Because donor CMV status was unknown, expanded clonotype changes were possibly confounded.

Donors each provided approximately 9.6 milliliters of peripheral blood. This CDR3 contains 10 residues. Trimming shortened V by 2 bases and J by 6 bases, and 4 bases separated the two germline ends. Per germline, CDR1 SQVTM and CDR2 ANQGSEA. In this sample, this clonotype turned up many times. Antigen specificity is unknown. J is TRBJ1-2 and V is TRBV29-1; the D is unclear. Material for sequencing was blood. This clonotype was obtained from a human donor in good health. The CDR3 loop is CSVESNGYTF. The CDR3 bases are TGCAGCGTTGAATCGAATGGCTACACCTTC.